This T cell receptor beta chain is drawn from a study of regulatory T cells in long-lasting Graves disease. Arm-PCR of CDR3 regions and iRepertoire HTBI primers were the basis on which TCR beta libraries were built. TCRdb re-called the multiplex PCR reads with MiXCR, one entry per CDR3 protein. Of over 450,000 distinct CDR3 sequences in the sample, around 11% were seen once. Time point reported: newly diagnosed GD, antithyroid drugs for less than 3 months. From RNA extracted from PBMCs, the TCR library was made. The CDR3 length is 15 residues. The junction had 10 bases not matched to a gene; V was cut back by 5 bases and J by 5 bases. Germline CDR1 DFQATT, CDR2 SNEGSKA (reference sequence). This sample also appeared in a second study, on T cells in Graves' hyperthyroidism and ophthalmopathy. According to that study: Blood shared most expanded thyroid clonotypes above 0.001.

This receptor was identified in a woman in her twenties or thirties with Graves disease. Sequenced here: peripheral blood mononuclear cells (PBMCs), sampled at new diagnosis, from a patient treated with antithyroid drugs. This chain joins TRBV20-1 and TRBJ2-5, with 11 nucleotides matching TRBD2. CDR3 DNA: TGCAGTGCTCAAGGACTAGCGGGTATAGGGGAGACCCAGTACTTC. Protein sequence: CSAQGLAGIGETQYF.